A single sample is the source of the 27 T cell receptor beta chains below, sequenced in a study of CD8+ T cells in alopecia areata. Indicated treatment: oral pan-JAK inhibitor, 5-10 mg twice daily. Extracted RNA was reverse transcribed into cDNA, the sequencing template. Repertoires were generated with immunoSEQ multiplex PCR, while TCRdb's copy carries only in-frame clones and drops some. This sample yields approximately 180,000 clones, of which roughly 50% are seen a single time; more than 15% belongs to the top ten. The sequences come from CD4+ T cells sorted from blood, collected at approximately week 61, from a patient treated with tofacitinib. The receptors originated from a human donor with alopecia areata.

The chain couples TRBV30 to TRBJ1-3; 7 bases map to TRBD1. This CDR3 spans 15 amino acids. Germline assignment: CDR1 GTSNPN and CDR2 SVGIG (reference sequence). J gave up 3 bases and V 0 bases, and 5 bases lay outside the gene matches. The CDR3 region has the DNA TGTGCCTGGAGTGTCAAGGGGGCTAATGGAAACACCATATATTTT. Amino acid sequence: CAWSVKGANGNTIYF.

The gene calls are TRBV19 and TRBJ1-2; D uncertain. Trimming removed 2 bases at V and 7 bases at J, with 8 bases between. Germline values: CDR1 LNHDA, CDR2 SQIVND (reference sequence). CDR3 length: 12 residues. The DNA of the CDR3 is TGTGCCAGTAGTATACAGTTAACTGGCTACACCTTC. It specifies CASSIQLTGYTF.

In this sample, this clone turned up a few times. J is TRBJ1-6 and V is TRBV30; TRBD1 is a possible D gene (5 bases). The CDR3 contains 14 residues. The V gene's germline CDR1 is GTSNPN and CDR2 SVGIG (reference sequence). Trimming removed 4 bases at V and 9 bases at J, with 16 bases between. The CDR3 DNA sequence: TGTGCCTGGACAGTTGTTCAGGGCGGTTCACCCCTCCACTTT. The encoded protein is CAWTVVQGGSPLHF.

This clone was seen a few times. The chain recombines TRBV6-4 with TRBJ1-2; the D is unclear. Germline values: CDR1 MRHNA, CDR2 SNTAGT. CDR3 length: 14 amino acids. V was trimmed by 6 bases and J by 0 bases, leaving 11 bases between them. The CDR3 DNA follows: TGTGCCAGCAGAGGAATAGGATCTAACTATGGCTACACCTTC. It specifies CASRGIGSNYGYTF.

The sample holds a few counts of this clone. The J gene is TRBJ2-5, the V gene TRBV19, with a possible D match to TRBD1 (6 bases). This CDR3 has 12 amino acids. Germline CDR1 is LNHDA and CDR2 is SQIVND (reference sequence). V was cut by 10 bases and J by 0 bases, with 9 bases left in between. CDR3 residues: CAKGEYQETQYF. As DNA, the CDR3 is TGTGCCAAGGGGGAGTACCAAGAGACCCAGTACTTC.

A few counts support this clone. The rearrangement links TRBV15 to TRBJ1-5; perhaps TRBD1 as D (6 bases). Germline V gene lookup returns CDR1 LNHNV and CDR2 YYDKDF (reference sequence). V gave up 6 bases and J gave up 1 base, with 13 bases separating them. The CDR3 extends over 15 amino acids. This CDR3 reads CATRGQGGSNQPQHF. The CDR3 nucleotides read TGTGCCACCAGGGGACAAGGGGGGAGCAATCAGCCCCAGCATTTT.

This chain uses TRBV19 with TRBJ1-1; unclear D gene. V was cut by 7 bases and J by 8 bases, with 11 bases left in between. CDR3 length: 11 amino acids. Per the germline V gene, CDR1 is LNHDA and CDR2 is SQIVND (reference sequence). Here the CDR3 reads CASTLESEAFF. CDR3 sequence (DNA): TGTGCCAGTACCCTGGAGAGCGAAGCTTTCTTT.

The CDR3 protein is CATSRDKARSSQPQHF. Written as DNA, the CDR3 is TGTGCCACCAGCAGAGATAAAGCCCGAAGCAGCCAGCCCCAGCATTTT. This rearrangement joins TRBV15 to TRBJ1-5, with no clear D. This CDR3 has 16 amino acids. Trimming left V 0 bases short and J 7 bases short, with 16 bases between. The V gene's germline CDR1 is LNHNV and CDR2 YYDKDF (reference sequence).

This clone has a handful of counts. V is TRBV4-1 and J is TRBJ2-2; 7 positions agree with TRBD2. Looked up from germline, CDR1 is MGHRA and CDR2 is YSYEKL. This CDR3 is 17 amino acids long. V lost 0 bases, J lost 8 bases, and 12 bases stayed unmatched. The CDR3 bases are TGCGCCAGCAGCCAAGATGTCCTAGCGGTAGCGCGTGGGGAGCTGTTTTTT. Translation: CASSQDVLAVARGELFF.

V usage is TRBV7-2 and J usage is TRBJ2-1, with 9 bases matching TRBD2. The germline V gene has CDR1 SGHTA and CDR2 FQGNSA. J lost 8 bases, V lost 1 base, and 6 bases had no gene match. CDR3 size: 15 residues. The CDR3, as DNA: TGTGCCAGCAGCTTAGAGACTAGCGGTATTCATGAGCAGTTCTTC. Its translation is CASSLETSGIHEQFF. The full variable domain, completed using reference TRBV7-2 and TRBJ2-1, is GAGVSQSPSNKVTEKGKDVELRCDPISGHTALYWYRQSLGQGLEFLIYFQGNSAPDKSGLPSDRFSAERTGGSVSTLTIQRTQQEDSAVYLCASSLETSGIHEQFFGPGTRLTVL.

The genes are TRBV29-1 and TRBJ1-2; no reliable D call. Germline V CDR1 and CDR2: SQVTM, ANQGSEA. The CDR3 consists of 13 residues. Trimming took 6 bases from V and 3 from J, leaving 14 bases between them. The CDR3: CSVHETGHYGYTF. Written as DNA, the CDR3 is TGCAGCGTGCACGAAACCGGACACTATGGCTACACCTTC.

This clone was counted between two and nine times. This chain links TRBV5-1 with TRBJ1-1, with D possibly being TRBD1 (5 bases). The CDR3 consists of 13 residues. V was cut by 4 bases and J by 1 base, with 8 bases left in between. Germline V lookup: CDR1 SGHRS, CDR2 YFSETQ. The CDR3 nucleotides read TGCGCCAGCAGCGTGACAGCGAACACTGAAGCTTTCTTT. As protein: CASSVTANTEAFF.

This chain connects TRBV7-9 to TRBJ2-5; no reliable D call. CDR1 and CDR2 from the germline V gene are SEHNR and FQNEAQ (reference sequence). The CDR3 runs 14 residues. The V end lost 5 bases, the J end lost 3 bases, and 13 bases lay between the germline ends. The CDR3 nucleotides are TGTGCCAGCAGCCCGTCCCTACGAGAAGAGACCCAGTACTTC. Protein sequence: CASSPSLREETQYF.

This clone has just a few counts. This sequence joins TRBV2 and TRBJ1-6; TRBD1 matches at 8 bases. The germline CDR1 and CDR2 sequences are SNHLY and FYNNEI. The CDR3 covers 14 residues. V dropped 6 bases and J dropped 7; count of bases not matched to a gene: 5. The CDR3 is CASRDRVSNSPLHF. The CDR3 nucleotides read TGTGCCAGCAGGGACAGGGTTTCGAATTCACCCCTCCACTTT.

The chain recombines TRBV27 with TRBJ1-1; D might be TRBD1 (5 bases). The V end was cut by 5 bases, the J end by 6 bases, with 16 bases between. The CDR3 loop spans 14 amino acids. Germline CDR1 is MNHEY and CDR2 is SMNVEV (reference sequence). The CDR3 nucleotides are TGTGCCAGCAGTCCGCGGGACGGGGTGGCTGAAGCTTTCTTT. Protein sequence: CASSPRDGVAEAFF.

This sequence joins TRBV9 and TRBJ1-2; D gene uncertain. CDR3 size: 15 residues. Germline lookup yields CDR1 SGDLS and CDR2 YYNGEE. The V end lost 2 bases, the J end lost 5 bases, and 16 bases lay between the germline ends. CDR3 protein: CASSVAPVGGYGYTF. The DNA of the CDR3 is TGTGCCAGCAGCGTGGCCCCCGTAGGAGGTTATGGCTACACCTTC.

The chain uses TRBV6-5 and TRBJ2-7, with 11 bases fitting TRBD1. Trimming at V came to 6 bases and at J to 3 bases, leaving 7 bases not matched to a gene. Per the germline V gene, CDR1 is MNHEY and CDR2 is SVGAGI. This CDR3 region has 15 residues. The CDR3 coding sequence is TGTGCCAGCAGGGATAGGACAGGGGGCGACTACGAGCAGTACTTC. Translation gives CASRDRTGGDYEQYF.

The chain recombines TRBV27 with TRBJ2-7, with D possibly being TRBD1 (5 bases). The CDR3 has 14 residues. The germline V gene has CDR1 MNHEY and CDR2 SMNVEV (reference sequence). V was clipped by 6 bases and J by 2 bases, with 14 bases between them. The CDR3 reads CASRGPRAPYEQYF. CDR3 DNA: TGTGCCAGCAGAGGGCCCAGGGCGCCCTACGAGCAGTACTTC.

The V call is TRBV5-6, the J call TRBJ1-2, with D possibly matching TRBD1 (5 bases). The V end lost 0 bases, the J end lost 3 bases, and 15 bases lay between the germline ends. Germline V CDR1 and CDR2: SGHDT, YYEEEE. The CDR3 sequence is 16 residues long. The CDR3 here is CASSLDDRGPYYGYTF. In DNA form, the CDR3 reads TGTGCCAGCAGCTTGGATGATCGGGGCCCCTACTATGGCTACACCTTC.

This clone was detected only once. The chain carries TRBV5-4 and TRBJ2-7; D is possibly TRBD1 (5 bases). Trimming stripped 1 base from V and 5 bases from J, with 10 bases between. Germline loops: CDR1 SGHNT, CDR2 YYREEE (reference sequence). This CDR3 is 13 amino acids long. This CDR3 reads CASSLPGFDEQYF. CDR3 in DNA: TGTGCCAGCAGCTTGCCAGGGTTCGACGAGCAGTACTTC.

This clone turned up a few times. The CDR3 region is CASSRSDVETQYF. The CDR3 coding sequence is TGTGCCAGCAGCCGAAGCGACGTGGAGACCCAGTACTTC. The chain combines TRBV7-9 with TRBJ2-5; D is unclear. In germline, CDR1 is SEHNR, CDR2 FQNEAQ (reference sequence). The V gene lost 5 bases and the J gene lost 5 bases, with 12 bases spanning the gap. CDR3 length: 13 amino acids. Full variable domain (remainder filled in from reference TRBV7-9 and TRBJ2-5): DTGVSQNPRHKITKRGQNVTFRCDPISEHNRLYWYRQTLGQGPEFLTYFQNEAQLEKSRLLSDRFSAERPKGSFSTLEIQRTEQGDSAMYLCASSRSDVETQYFGPGTRLLVL.

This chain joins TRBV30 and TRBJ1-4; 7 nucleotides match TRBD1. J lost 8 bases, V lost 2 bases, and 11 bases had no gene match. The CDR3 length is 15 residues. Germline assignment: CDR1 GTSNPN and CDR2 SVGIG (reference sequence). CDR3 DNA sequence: TGTGCCTGGAGTTTGAGGGGGCCCACAGCAGAAAAACTGTTTTTT. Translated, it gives CAWSLRGPTAEKLFF.

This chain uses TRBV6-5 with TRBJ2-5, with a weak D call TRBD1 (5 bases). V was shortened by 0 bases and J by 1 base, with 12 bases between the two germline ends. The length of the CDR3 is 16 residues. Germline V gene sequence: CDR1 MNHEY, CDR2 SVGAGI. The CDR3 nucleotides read TGTGCCAGCAGTTACTCGAGCAGGGCCCCCCAAGAGACCCAGTACTTC. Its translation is CASSYSSRAPQETQYF.

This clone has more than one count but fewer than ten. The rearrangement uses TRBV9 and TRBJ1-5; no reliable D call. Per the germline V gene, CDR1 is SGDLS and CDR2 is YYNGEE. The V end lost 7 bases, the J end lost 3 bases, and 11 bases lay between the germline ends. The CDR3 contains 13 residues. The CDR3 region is CASGRDSNQPQHF. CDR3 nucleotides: TGTGCCAGCGGAAGGGATTCCAATCAGCCCCAGCATTTT.

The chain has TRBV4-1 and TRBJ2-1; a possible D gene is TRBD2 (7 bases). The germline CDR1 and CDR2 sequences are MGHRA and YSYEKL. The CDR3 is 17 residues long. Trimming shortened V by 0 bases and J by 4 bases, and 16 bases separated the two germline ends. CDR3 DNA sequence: TGCGCCAGCAGCCAAGACAGGACGGCGGGGGCGTACAATGAGCAGTTCTTC. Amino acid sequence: CASSQDRTAGAYNEQFF.

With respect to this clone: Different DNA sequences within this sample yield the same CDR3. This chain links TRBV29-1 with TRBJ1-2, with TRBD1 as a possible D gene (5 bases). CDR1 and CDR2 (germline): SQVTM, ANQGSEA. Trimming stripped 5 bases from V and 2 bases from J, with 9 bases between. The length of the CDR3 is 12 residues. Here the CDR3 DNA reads TGCAGCGTTCCGGGACGCAACTATGGCTACACCTTC. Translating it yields CSVPGRNYGYTF.

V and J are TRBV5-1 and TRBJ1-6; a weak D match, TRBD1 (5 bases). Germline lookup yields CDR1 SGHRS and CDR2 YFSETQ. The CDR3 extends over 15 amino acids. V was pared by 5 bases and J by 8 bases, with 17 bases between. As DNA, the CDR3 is TGCGCCAGCAGGCTTGGGGGTGTAGGTGATTCACCCCTCCACTTT. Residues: CASRLGGVGDSPLHF. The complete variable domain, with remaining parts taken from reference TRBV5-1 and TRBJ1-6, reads KAGVTQTPRYLIKTRGQQVTLSCSPISGHRSVSWYQQTPGQGLQFLFEYFSETQRNKGNFPGRFSGRQFSNSRSEMNVSTLELGDSALYLCASRLGGVGDSPLHFGNGTRLTVT.